These 28 T cell receptor beta chains were sequenced from one sample in a study of T cells in Graves' hyperthyroidism and ophthalmopathy. RNA transcripts yielded amplified TCR beta CDR3 regions. First-round RT-PCR with HTBI primers amplified the TCR CDR3 region. TCRdb recomputed calls from the multiplex PCR reads with MiXCR, one row per CDR3 protein. Counted here are hundreds of thousands of distinct CDR3 sequences, 14% occurring once; the ten biggest clones make up 10%. Sequenced sample: blood. These receptors were collected from a woman aged 18-29 years with Graves' hyperthyroidism.

This clonotype was seen many times. The chain carries TRBV18 and TRBJ2-3; 11 bases map to TRBD2. CDR1 is KGHSH, CDR2 LQKENI, per germline. The CDR3 is 15 amino acids. V gave up 2 bases and J gave up 4 bases; unmatched junction bases: 2. The chain's CDR3 is CASSPEGLAADTQYF. The CDR3 bases are TGTGCCAGCTCACCAGAGGGACTAGCGGCAGATACGCAGTATTTT.

This clonotype has a count of ten or more. In DNA form, the CDR3 reads TGTGCCAGCTCACCGGCGGCGGTAGGCTACGAGCAGTACTTC. Its protein product is CASSPAAVGYEQYF. This chain links TRBV18 with TRBJ2-7; the D is unclear. There are 14 residues in the CDR3. The ends were cut back, 3 bases at V and 3 bases at J, with 12 bases in the middle. Germline values: CDR1 KGHSH, CDR2 LQKENI.

This clonotype was counted ten times or more. This rearrangement joins TRBV7-2 to TRBJ1-2, with TRBD1 matching over 7 bases. CDR1 SGHTA and CDR2 FQGNSA come from the germline V gene. The CDR3 extends over 13 amino acids. Losses at the gene ends were 5 bases for V and 8 bases for J; bases not matched to a gene: 8. CDR3 amino acids: CASSPRGQIGYTF. The DNA for the CDR3 is TGTGCCAGCAGCCCAAGGGGACAGATCGGCTACACCTTC.

The rearrangement links TRBV18 to TRBJ2-5; the match to TRBD1 covers 8 bases. The CDR3 covers 16 residues. Germline V gives CDR1 KGHSH, CDR2 LQKENI. Trimming cost V 4 bases and J 0 bases; bases outside gene matches: 7. The DNA for the CDR3 is TGTGCCAGCTCACGACCGGGACAGGCCCACCAAGAGACCCAGTACTTC. Translated: CASSRPGQAHQETQYF.

This clonotype appeared many times. V gene TRBV20-1 combines with J gene TRBJ2-3, with D perhaps TRBD1 or TRBD2 (5 bases each). CDR1 and CDR2 (germline): DFQATT, SNEGSKA (reference sequence). The CDR3 totals 13 residues. V gave up 6 bases and J gave up 0 bases, with 10 bases separating them. The CDR3, as DNA: TGCAGTGCAAGTAGGGACAGCACAGATACGCAGTATTTT. Protein: CSASRDSTDTQYF.

This clonotype was seen only a few times. The V gene is TRBV20-1, the J gene TRBJ2-7; possible D gene TRBD2, 5 bases. Germline CDR1 and CDR2: DFQATT and SNEGSKA (reference sequence). The ends were cut back, 5 bases at V and 2 bases at J, with 16 bases in the middle. The CDR3 consists of 14 residues. CDR3 amino acids: CSAPGSGLAYEQYF. CDR3 nucleotides: TGCAGTGCTCCGGGGTCAGGTCTAGCCTACGAGCAGTACTTC.

This chain joins TRBV30 and TRBJ2-4, with D hard to call. The germline V and J ends were trimmed by 0 bases and 8 bases, with 8 bases remaining between them. The CDR3 contains 12 residues. Germline-derived CDR1 and CDR2 are GTSNPN and SVGIG (reference sequence). CDR3 sequence: CAWSVGPDIQYF. CDR3 coding DNA: TGTGCCTGGAGTGTAGGCCCGGACATTCAGTACTTC.

This clonotype was recorded many times. The genes are TRBV2 and TRBJ2-1; D perhaps matches TRBD1 (6 bases). Germline CDR1 is SNHLY and CDR2 is FYNNEI. The CDR3 is 11 residues long. CDR3 coding DNA: TGTGTGGACAGCTCCTACAATGAGCAGTTCTTC. Its translation: CVDSSYNEQFF.

This clonotype was seen just once. CDR3 nucleotide sequence: TGTGCCACCAGCAGAGCTCCGAACACCGGGGAGCTGTTTTTT. Translation: CATSRAPNTGELFF. This chain links TRBV15 with TRBJ2-2; D remains ambiguous. The CDR3 extends over 14 amino acids. Germline CDR1 reads LNHNV; CDR2 reads YYDKDF (reference sequence). V was trimmed by 1 base and J by 0 bases, leaving 3 bases between them.

This chain connects TRBV29-1 to TRBJ1-2, with D uncertain. CDR1 SQVTM and CDR2 ANQGSEA come from the germline V gene. This CDR3 comprises 12 residues. Deletions cut 2 bases from V and 7 bases from J, with 11 bases between. The CDR3 bases are TGCAGCGTTGAAACAGCCAGCTTTGGCTACACCTTC. Protein: CSVETASFGYTF.

The chain has TRBV27 and TRBJ2-2; 7 bases line up with TRBD2. Germline CDR1 is MNHEY and CDR2 is SMNVEV (reference sequence). Losses at the gene ends were 2 bases for V and 3 bases for J; bases not matched to a gene: 6. The CDR3 spans 16 residues. CDR3 in amino acids: CASSLRGREDTGELFF. As DNA, the CDR3 is TGTGCCAGCAGTTTACGCGGGAGAGAGGACACCGGGGAGCTGTTTTTT.

This clonotype appeared many times. CDR3 nucleotide sequence: TGTGCCAGCAGTTTTGGCAATAGCGAGCAGTACTTC. Its protein product is CASSFGNSEQYF. The chain uses TRBV6-1 and TRBJ2-7; D not certain. V dropped 5 bases and J dropped 6 bases, with 11 bases sitting between them. The CDR3 runs to 12 residues. Germline V gene data show CDR1 as MNHNS and CDR2 as SASEGT.

This clonotype was detected a few times. The genes are TRBV20-1 and TRBJ2-1, with 7 bases identical to TRBD2. There are 14 residues in the CDR3. With V trimmed by 1 base and J by 9 bases, 9 bases remained unmatched. Looked up from germline, CDR1 is DFQATT and CDR2 is SNEGSKA (reference sequence). CDR3: CSARVSGRAFEQFF. Written as DNA, the CDR3 is TGCAGTGCTAGAGTCTCGGGGAGGGCCTTTGAGCAGTTCTTC.

The rearrangement joins TRBV29-1 to TRBJ2-7, with D perhaps being TRBD1 or TRBD2 (6 bases each). The CDR3 has 15 amino acids. Germline values: CDR1 SQVTM, CDR2 ANQGSEA. Trimming pared 1 base from V and 2 bases from J, leaving 15 bases between. CDR3: CSVEGGAGPTYEQYF. CDR3 DNA: TGCAGCGTTGAAGGGGGGGCGGGTCCGACCTACGAGCAGTACTTC.

The sample holds a few counts of this clonotype. For the CDR3, the DNA is TGTGCCAGCAGACTGCAGGGGGGAGAGACCCAGTACTTC. Its translation is CASRLQGGETQYF. The chain is built from TRBV5-6 and TRBJ2-5; TRBD1 might be the D (7 bases). CDR1 and CDR2 from the germline V gene are SGHDT and YYEEEE. Trimming shortened V by 5 bases and J by 4 bases, and 12 bases separated the two germline ends. This CDR3 has 13 amino acids.

With regard to this clonotype: This may be a read error: a much more frequent sequence differs by one nucleotide. This chain joins TRBV27 and TRBJ2-5; TRBD2 matches at 8 bases. Looked up from germline, CDR1 is MNHEY and CDR2 is SMNVEV (reference sequence). The V and J ends lost 0 bases and 9 bases, in that order; junction bases with no gene match: 12. The length of the CDR3 is 16 residues. The CDR3 loop is CASSLSTSERPGAQYF. The DNA for the CDR3 is TGTGCCAGCAGTTTATCGACTAGCGAGAGGCCCGGAGCCCAGTACTTC.

The chain combines TRBV24-1 with TRBJ2-1; either TRBD1 or TRBD2 may fit D (5 bases each). V was cut by 8 bases and J by 7 bases, with 20 bases left in between. This CDR3 is 15 amino acids long. Per germline, CDR1 KGHDR and CDR2 SFDVKD. In DNA, the CDR3 is TGTGCCACCACCCAAGGGGCTGGGGGTGGGAATGAGCAGTTCTTC. It translates to CATTQGAGGGNEQFF.

This clonotype was found many times. The chain links TRBV3-1 to TRBJ2-7; D unclear. The CDR3 is 11 amino acids. V lost 3 bases and J 4 bases, leaving 4 bases between the germline ends. Germline V gene sequence: CDR1 LGHDT, CDR2 YNNKEL (reference sequence). The CDR3: CASSHRYEQYF. The CDR3, as DNA: TGTGCCAGCAGCCACAGGTACGAGCAGTACTTC.

This chain uses TRBV9 with TRBJ2-4; D unresolved. V lost 0 bases and J lost 0, with 7 bases in between. CDR1 is SGDLS, CDR2 YYNGEE, per germline. The CDR3 is made up of 15 amino acids. The DNA of the CDR3 is TGTGCCAGCAGCGTAGGTGGGCTAGCCAAAAACATTCAGTACTTC. Translated, it gives CASSVGGLAKNIQYF.

This sequence joins TRBV30 and TRBJ1-1; TRBD1 matches at 8 bases. The CDR3 contains 16 residues. CDR1 is GTSNPN and CDR2 is SVGIG in the germline V gene (reference sequence). V shed 2 bases and J 2 bases; nucleotides not matched to a gene: 10. CDR3 in amino acids: CAWSLGQGKLNTEAFF. The CDR3 DNA follows: TGTGCCTGGAGTCTTGGACAGGGTAAACTAAACACTGAAGCTTTCTTT. The variable domain in full, with the rest retrieved from reference TRBV30 and TRBJ1-1, is SQTIHQWPATLVQPVGSPLSLECTVEGTSNPNLYWYRQAAGRGLQLLFYSVGIGQISSEVPQNLSASRPQDRQFILSSKKLLLSDSGFYLCAWSLGQGKLNTEAFFGQGTRLTVV.

Points on this clonotype: This sequence may be a read error, since a much larger clone differs from it by one base. The rearrangement links TRBV25-1 to TRBJ2-7; perhaps D is TRBD1 or TRBD2 (6 bases each). The DNA end is more similar to TRBJ2-1, so the J call may be wrong. The germline CDR1 and CDR2 sequences are MGHDK and SYGVNS. CDR3 length: 14 amino acids. The CDR3 DNA reads as TGTGCCAGCAGTGAAGGCGGGACATCTTACGAGCAGTTCTTC. Translating gives CASSEGGTSYEQFF.

V usage is TRBV4-3 and J usage is TRBJ1-1; 8 positions match TRBD1. V trimming: 0 bases; J trimming: 3 bases; junction bases outside the gene matches: 6. Germline V lookup: CDR1 LGHNA, CDR2 YSLEER. The CDR3 is 16 amino acids. The CDR3 spells CASSQDLDRGDTEAFF. CDR3 nucleotides: TGCGCCAGCAGCCAAGATCTCGACAGGGGAGACACTGAAGCTTTCTTT.

The sample holds a few counts of this clonotype. This sequence joins TRBV6-1 and TRBJ2-5; 9 positions match TRBD2. CDR1 MNHNS and CDR2 SASEGT come from the germline V gene. The CDR3 runs 14 residues. V was pared by 5 bases and J by 7 bases, with 8 bases of the junction left unmatched. The CDR3 loop is CASSLAGEWVTQYF. The CDR3 DNA reads as TGTGCCAGCAGTTTAGCGGGAGAATGGGTGACCCAGTACTTC.

This clonotype occurred a few times. The chain is built from TRBV28 and TRBJ1-5; 9 bases fit TRBD1. The CDR3 is 15 residues long. Germline V gene sequence: CDR1 MDHEN, CDR2 SYDVKM. J was trimmed by 5 bases and V by 7 bases; bases with no gene match: 9. CDR3 sequence reads: CASIYGDREHQPQHF. The CDR3, as DNA: TGTGCCAGCATCTATGGGGACAGGGAACATCAGCCCCAGCATTTT.

The V gene is TRBV12-3 or TRBV12-4, the J gene TRBJ2-1, with TRBD1 identical over 8 bases. This CDR3 is 14 amino acids long. J gave up 4 bases and V 7 bases, and 6 bases lay outside the gene matches. Here the CDR3 DNA reads TGTGCCAGCACCGATGACAGGGGATACAATGAGCAGTTCTTC. This gives the protein CASTDDRGYNEQFF.

The chain couples TRBV7-2 to TRBJ1-6, with D tentatively TRBD1 (5 bases). With 3 bases removed from V and 7 bases from J, the gap between germline ends came to 16 bases. The CDR3 runs 16 residues. Germline V gene lookup returns CDR1 SGHTA and CDR2 FQGNSA. CDR3 in amino acids: CASSLGVTVVNSPLHF. CDR3 bases: TGTGCCAGCAGCTTGGGGGTCACAGTTGTCAATTCACCCCTCCACTTT. Full variable domain (rest looked up from reference TRBV7-2 and TRBJ1-6): GAGVSQSPSNKVTEKGKDVELRCDPISGHTALYWYRQSLGQGLEFLIYFQGNSAPDKSGLPSDRFSAERTGGSVSTLTIQRTQQEDSAVYLCASSLGVTVVNSPLHFGNGTRLTVT.

This clonotype was seen repeatedly, ten times or more. This sequence joins TRBV28 and TRBJ2-6; 8 positions agree with TRBD1. With 3 bases clipped from V and 2 bases from J, the junction kept 12 bases outside the gene matches. The CDR3 totals 19 residues. In germline, CDR1 is MDHEN, CDR2 SYDVKM. The CDR3 coding sequence is TGTGCCAGCAGTTTCCCCGCGTACCCCAGGGGGCCTGGGGCCAACGTCCTGACTTTC. Its translation is CASSFPAYPRGPGANVLTF.

Comments on this clonotype: No conserved phenylalanine or tryptophan is present at the end of the CDR3, so a read error is the likely explanation. The chain has TRBV7-9 and TRBJ2-5; D gene ambiguous. The CDR3 has 13 residues. V shed 4 bases and J shed 4 bases, with 10 bases lying between them. Germline V gene sequence: CDR1 SEHNR, CDR2 FQNEAQ (reference sequence). The CDR3 region has the DNA TGTGCCAGCAGCTCCTTGGCTACAGAGACCCAGTACTCC. Its translation: CASSSLATETQYS.